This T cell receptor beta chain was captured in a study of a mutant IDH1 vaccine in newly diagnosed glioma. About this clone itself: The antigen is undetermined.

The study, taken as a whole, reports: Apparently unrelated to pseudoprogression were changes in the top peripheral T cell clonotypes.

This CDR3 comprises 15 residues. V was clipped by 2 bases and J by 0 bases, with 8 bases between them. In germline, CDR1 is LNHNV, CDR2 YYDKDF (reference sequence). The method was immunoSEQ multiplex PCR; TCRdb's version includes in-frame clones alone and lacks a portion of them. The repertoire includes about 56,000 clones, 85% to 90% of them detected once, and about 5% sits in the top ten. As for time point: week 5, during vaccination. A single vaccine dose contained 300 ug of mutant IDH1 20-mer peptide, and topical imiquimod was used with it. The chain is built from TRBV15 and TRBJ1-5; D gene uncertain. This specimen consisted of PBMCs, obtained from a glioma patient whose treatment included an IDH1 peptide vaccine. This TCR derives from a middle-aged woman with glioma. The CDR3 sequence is CATSRLAASNQPQHF. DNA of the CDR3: TGTGCCACCAGCAGACTTGCAGCTAGCAATCAGCCCCAGCATTTT. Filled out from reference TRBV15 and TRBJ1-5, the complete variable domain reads DAMVIQNPRYQVTQFGKPVTLSCSQTLNHNVMYWYQQKSSQAPKLLFHYYDKDFNNEADTPDNFQSRRPNTSFCFLDIRSPGLGDTAMYLCATSRLAASNQPQHFGDGTRLSIL.